This T cell receptor (beta chain) was documented in a study of blood T cell repertoires in COVID-19. V was pared by 4 bases and J by 2 bases, with 8 bases between. CDR3 length equals 13 residues. CDR1 is SGHKS, CDR2 YYEKEE, per germline (reference sequence). This clone was picked up one time. Generated by immunoSEQ multiplex PCR, the TCRdb table keeps only in-frame clones and is missing some. The table shows some 190,000 clones, with 75% to 85% occurring only once. Sequences were obtained from PBMCs or T cells enriched from blood (not recorded which). This TCR derives from a man between 25 and 39 years old with acute COVID-19. The rearrangement links TRBV5-5 to TRBJ2-3, with D uncertain. The CDR3 region is CASSPRNTDTQYF. The CDR3 DNA reads as TGTGCCAGCAGCCCCCGTAACACAGATACGCAGTATTTT.